Many counts were recorded for the clone carrying this T cell receptor (beta chain). Using quantitative 5'-RACE with molecular barcodes, the authors made TCR beta libraries. TCRdb reanalysed the 5' RACE reads using MiXCR and keeps one entry per CDR3 protein. The sample yields some 220,000 distinct CDR3 sequences, approximately 7.6% seen once. CDR1 MNHEY and CDR2 SVGEGT come from the germline V gene. The CDR3 runs to 13 residues. V lost 4 bases and J lost 2, with 5 bases in between. These data belong to a study of CD8 T cells in ankylosing spondylitis. This clonotype originated in a female donor with ankylosing spondylitis or in good health (not recorded which). V is TRBV6-2 or TRBV6-3 and J is TRBJ2-2; D call uncertain. Sequenced sample: blood, either unsorted or a sorted T cell fraction (not recorded which). CDR3 protein: CASSFTNTGELFF. The CDR3 DNA reads as TGTGCCAGCAGTTTTACTAACACCGGGGAGCTGTTTTTT.